This TCR beta chain was recorded in a study of spatial heterogeneity in lung cancer. CDR3 length: 11 residues. In germline, CDR1 is SQVTM, CDR2 ANQGSEA. The germline V and J ends were trimmed by 6 bases and 5 bases, with 8 bases remaining between them. TCRdb called the 5' RACE reads again in MiXCR, with one record for every CDR3 protein. The data contain tens of thousands of distinct CDR3 sequences, 10% to 15% of them seen just once; the ten biggest clones take up under 5.5%. Time point: sample taken at primary tumor resection. Unsorted whole RNA of tumor, nontumor lung or frozen PBMC was sequenced. The V gene is TRBV29-1, the J gene TRBJ2-1; D gene unclear. Sample: PBMCs, taken at surgery. The sequence was obtained from a male donor with early-stage non-small cell lung cancer. The chain's CDR3 is CSVFQNNEQFF. CDR3 nucleotides: TGCAGCGTCTTCCAAAACAATGAGCAGTTCTTC.